This T cell receptor beta chain is drawn from a study of cytomegalovirus exposure and HLA in healthy donors. Study overall: The roughly 110 validation repertoires were reported in a later analysis to have been generated on the same platform as the 500 to 700 first-cohort repertoires. Study-wide results and limits: The tendency of first-cohort TCR clusters to co-occur in the 120 validation repertoires was identified by a subsequent analysis. Usually a TCR sequence was rare, but some public TCRs were found in many donors. It was reportedly the case that the classifier diagnosed cytomegalovirus status with high specificity and sensitivity.

Of note for this clone: Its matching antigen is unknown.

CDR3 size: 11 residues. J gave up 13 bases and V 8 bases, and 10 bases lay outside the gene matches. CDR1 SNHLY and CDR2 FYNNEI come from the germline V gene. Method: immunoSEQ multiplex PCR; TCRdb's copy keeps in-frame clones and lacks some. Here the sample spans 300,000 to 400,000 clones, just over 85% being singletons. This sequence originates from a woman aged 18-29 years in good health and CMV-seronegative. V is TRBV2 and J is TRBJ1-2; TRBD1 matches at 7 bases. The sequencing input was PBMCs. CDR3 loop: CASSSGAGGTF. The CDR3 DNA follows: TGTGCCAGCTCTTCGGGGGCAGGGGGCACCTTC. Drawing the rest from reference TRBV2 and TRBJ1-2, the complete variable domain is EPEVTQTPSHQVTQMGQEVILRCVPISNHLYFYWYRQILGQKVEFLVSFYNNEISEKSEIFDDQFSVERPDGSNFTLKIRSTKLEDSAMYFCASSSGAGGTFGSGTRLTVV.